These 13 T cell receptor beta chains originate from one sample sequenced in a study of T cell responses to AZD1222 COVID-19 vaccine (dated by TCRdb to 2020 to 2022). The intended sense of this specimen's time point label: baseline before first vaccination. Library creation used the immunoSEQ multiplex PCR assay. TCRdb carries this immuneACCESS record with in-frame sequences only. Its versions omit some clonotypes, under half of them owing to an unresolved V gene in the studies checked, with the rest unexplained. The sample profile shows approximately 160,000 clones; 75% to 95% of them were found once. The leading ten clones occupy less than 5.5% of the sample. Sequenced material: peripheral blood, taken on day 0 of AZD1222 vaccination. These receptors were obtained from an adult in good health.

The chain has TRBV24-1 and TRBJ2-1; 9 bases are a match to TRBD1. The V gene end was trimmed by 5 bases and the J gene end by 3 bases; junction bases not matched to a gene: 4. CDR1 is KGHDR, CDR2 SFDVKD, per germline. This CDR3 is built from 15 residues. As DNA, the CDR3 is TGTGCCACCAGTGGATACAGGGGGCTCTACAATGAGCAGTTCTTC. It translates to CATSGYRGLYNEQFF.

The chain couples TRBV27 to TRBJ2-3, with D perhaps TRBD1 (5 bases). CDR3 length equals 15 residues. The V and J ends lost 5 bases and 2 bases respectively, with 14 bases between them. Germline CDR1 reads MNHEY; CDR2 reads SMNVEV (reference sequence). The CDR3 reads CASSRSTVITDTQYF. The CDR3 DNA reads TGTGCCAGCAGTCGTTCGACAGTGATCACAGATACGCAGTATTTT.

The CDR3 DNA is TGTGCCAGCCAGGAGGGAATTCATGGCTACACCTTC. Translation gives CASQEGIHGYTF. V is TRBV5-6 and J is TRBJ1-2; no definite D call. The length of the CDR3 is 12 residues. CDR1 and CDR2 (germline): SGHDT, YYEEEE. Deletions cut 7 bases from V and 6 bases from J, with 13 bases between.

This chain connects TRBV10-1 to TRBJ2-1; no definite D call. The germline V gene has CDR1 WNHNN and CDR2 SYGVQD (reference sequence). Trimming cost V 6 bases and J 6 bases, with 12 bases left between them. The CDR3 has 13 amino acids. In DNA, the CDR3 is TGCGCCAGCAGCCTCCCCTGGGGCAATGAGCAGTTCTTC. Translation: CASSLPWGNEQFF.

The CDR3 DNA is TGTGCCAGCAGTTTATGGGTAACCATGAACACTGAAGCTTTCTTT. This gives the protein CASSLWVTMNTEAFF. This chain uses TRBV28 with TRBJ1-1; D is ambiguous. Germline CDR1 reads MDHEN; CDR2 reads SYDVKM. The CDR3 is made up of 15 amino acids. Trimming took off 0 bases at V and 0 bases at J, with 8 bases between the two ends.

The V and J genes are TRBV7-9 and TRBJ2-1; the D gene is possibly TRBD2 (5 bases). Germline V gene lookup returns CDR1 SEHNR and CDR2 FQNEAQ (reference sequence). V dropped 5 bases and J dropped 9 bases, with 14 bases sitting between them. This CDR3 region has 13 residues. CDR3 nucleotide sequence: TGTGCCAGCAGCGCCCGTCTAGCATCTGAGCAGTTCTTC. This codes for CASSARLASEQFF.

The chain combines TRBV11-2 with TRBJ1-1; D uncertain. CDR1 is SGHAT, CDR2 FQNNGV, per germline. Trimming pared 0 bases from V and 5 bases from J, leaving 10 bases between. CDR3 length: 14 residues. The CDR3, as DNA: TGTGCCAGCAGCTTAGATGCCCAGGTTACTGAAGCTTTCTTT. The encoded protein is CASSLDAQVTEAFF.

DNA for the CDR3: TGTGCCAGCAGTTTAGGTATGGGACTAGCGGAAGAGACCCAGTACTTC. Protein product: CASSLGMGLAEETQYF. This rearrangement joins TRBV27 to TRBJ2-5; 11 bases fit TRBD2. V was pared by 2 bases and J by 3 bases, with 5 bases of the junction left unmatched. This CDR3 has 16 amino acids. Per the germline V gene, CDR1 is MNHEY and CDR2 is SMNVEV (reference sequence).

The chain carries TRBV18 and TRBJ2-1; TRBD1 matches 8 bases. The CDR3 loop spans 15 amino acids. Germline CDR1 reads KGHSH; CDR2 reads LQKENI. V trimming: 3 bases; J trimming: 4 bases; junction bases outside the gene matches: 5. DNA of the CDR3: TGTGCCAGCTCACCTAGACAGGGGAGATACAATGAGCAGTTCTTC. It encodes CASSPRQGRYNEQFF.

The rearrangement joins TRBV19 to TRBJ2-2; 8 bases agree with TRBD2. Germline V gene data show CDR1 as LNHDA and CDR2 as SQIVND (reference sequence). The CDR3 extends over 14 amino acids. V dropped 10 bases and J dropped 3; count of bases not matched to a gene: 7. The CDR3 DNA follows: TGTGCCATTCAGCGGGAGTTTGACACCGGGGAGCTGTTTTTT. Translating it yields CAIQREFDTGELFF.

Here the CDR3 DNA reads TGCGCCAGCAGCGCACACCCCCGGACTAGCGGGGGCCCCCAGCAGTACTTC. Translated, it gives CASSAHPRTSGGPQQYF. This rearrangement joins TRBV4-1 to TRBJ2-7; 13 positions match TRBD2. The CDR3 sequence is 17 residues long. In germline, CDR1 is MGHRA, CDR2 YSYEKL. The trim removed 5 bases at V and 8 bases at J, leaving 15 bases unmatched.

DNA for the CDR3: TGTGCCAGCAGCTTAAGCGGCAGTATCTCCTACGAGCAGTACTTC. Its translation is CASSLSGSISYEQYF. This sequence joins TRBV7-9 and TRBJ2-7; D possibly corresponds to TRBD2 (5 bases). Trimming took off 2 bases at V and 0 bases at J, with 11 bases between the two ends. The CDR3 covers 15 residues. The germline CDR1 and CDR2 sequences are SEHNR and FQNEAQ (reference sequence).

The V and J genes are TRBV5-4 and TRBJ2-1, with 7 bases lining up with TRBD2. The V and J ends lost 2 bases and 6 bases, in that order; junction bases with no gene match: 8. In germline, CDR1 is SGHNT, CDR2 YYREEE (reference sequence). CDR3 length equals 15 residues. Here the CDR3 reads CASSLTGGPFNEQFF. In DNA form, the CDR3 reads TGTGCCAGCAGCTTAACGGGAGGCCCCTTCAATGAGCAGTTCTTC.